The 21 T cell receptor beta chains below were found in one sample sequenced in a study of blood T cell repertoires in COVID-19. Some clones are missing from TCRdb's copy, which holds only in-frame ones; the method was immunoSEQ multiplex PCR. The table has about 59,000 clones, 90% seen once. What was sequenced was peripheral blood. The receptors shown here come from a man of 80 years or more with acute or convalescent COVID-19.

This chain's CDR3 is CASSFPPGQGDAYGYTF. The DNA for the CDR3 is TGTGCCAGCAGCTTCCCCCCAGGACAGGGGGATGCCTATGGCTACACCTTC. This chain uses TRBV7-2 with TRBJ1-2; TRBD1 matches at 10 bases. The V segment lost 3 bases and the J segment 4 bases; nucleotides outside the gene matches: 11. The CDR3 has 17 residues. CDR1 is SGHTA and CDR2 is FQGNSA in the germline V gene.

This CDR3 is CASSPTPNTEAFF. In DNA form, the CDR3 reads TGTGCCAGCAGTCCAACTCCGAACACTGAAGCTTTCTTT. This sequence joins TRBV6-2 or TRBV6-3 and TRBJ1-1, with unresolved D. V shed 5 bases and J shed 1 base, with 8 bases lying between them. The CDR3 runs to 13 residues. Germline V CDR1 and CDR2: MNHEY, SVGEGT.

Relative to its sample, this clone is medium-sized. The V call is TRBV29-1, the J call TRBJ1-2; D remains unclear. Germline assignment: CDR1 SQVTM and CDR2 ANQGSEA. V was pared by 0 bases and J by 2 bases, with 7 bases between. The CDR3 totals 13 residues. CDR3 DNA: TGCAGCGTTGAAGATCGCGGGAACTATGGCTACACCTTC. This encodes CSVEDRGNYGYTF. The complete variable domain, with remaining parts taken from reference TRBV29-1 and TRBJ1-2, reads SAVISQKPSRDICQRGTSLTIQCQVDSQVTMMFWYRQQPGQSLTLIATANQGSEATYESGFVIDKFPISRPNLTFSTLTVSNMSPEDSSIYLCSVEDRGNYGYTFGSGTRLTVV.

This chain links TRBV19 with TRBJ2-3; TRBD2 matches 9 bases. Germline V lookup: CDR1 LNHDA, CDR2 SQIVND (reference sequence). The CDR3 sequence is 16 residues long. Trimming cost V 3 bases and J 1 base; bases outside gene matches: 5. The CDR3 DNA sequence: TGTGCCAGTAGTATTAGCGGGGGATCTCGCACAGATACGCAGTATTTT. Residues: CASSISGGSRTDTQYF.

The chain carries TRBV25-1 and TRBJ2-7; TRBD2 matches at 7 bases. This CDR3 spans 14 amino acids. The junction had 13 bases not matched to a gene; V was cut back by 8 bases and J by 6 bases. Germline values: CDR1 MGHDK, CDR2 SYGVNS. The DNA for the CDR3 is TGTGCCAGCGGGAGGGATCCGGTTACCGCCGAGCAGTACTTC. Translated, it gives CASGRDPVTAEQYF.

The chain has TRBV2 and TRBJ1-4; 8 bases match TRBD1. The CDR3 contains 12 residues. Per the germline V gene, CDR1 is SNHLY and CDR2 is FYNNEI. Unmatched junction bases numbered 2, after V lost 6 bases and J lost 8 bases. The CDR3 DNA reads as TGTGCCAGCAGCGGGACAGGCGAAAAACTGTTTTTT. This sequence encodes CASSGTGEKLFF.

The CDR3 DNA reads TGTGCCAGCAGTGAATCGACAGGGGCCACCTATGGCTACACCTTC. Amino acid sequence: CASSESTGATYGYTF. The chain is built from TRBV25-1 and TRBJ1-2; 8 nucleotides match TRBD1. The CDR3 is made up of 15 amino acids. CDR1 MGHDK and CDR2 SYGVNS come from the germline V gene. The V segment lost 1 base and the J segment 4 bases; nucleotides outside the gene matches: 5.

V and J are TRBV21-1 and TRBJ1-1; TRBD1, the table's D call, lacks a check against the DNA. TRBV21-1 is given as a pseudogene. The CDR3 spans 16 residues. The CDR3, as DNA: TGTGCCAGCAGCCCTGGGGGCACAGGGGCGAACACTGAAGCTTTCTTT. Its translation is CASSPGGTGANTEAFF.

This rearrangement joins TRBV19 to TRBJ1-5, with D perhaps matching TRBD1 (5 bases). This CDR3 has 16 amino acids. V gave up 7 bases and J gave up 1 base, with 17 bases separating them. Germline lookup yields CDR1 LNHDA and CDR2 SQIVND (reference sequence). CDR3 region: CASTERGAGSNQPQHF. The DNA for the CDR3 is TGTGCCAGTACCGAAAGGGGCGCGGGGAGCAATCAGCCCCAGCATTTT.

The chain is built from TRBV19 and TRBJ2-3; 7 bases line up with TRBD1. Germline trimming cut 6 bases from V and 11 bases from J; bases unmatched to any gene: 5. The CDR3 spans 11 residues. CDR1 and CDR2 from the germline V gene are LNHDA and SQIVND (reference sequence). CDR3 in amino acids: CASRVGQMQYF. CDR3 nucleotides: TGTGCCAGTAGGGTGGGACAGATGCAGTATTTT.

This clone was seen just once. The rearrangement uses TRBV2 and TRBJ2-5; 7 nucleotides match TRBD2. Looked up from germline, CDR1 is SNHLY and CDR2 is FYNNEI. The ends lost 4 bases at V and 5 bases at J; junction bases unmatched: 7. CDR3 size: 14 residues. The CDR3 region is CASSVQRGDETQYF. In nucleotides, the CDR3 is TGTGCCAGCAGTGTCCAGCGGGGAGACGAGACCCAGTACTTC.

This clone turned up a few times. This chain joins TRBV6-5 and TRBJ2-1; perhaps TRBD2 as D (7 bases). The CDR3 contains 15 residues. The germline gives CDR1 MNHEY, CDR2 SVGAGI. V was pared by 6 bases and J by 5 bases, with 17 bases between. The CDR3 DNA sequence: TGTGCCAGCAGCCAACGGGGAGGGGGGGACAATGAGCAGTTCTTC. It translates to CASSQRGGGDNEQFF.

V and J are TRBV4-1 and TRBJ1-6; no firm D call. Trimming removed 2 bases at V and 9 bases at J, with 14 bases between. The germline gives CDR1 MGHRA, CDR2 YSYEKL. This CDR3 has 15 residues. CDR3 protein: CASSQSRDLGSPLHF. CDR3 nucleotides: TGCGCCAGCAGCCAAAGCCGGGATTTGGGTTCACCCCTCCACTTT.

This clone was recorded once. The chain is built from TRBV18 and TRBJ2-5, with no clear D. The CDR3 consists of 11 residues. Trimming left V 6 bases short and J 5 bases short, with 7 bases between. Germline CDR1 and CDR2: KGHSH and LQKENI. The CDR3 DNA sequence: TGTGCCAGCTCGGGCAGTGAGACCCAGTACTTC. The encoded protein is CASSGSETQYF.

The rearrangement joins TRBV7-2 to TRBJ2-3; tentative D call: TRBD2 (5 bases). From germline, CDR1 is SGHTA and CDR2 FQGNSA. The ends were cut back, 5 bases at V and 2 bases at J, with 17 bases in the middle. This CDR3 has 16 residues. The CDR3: CASSRLQLTTTDTQYF. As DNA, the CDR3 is TGTGCCAGCAGCCGCCTACAACTGACTACCACAGATACGCAGTATTTT.

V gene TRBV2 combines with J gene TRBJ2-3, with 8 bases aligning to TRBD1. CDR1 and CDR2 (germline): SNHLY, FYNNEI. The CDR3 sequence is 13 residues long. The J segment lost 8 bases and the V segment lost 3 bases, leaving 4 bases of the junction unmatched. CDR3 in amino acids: CASSEAGGGTQYF. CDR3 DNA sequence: TGTGCCAGCAGTGAGGCAGGGGGCGGTACGCAGTATTTT. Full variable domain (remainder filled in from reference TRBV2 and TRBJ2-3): EPEVTQTPSHQVTQMGQEVILRCVPISNHLYFYWYRQILGQKVEFLVSFYNNEISEKSEIFDDQFSVERPDGSNFTLKIRSTKLEDSAMYFCASSEAGGGTQYFGPGTRLTVL.

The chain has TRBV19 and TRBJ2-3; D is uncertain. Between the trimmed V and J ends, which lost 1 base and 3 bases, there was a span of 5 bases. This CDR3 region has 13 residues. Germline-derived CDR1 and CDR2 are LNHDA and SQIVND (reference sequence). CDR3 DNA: TGTGCCAGTAGTATAGCCGGGACAGATACGCAGTATTTT. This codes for CASSIAGTDTQYF.

The CDR3: CASSQDPQDQETQYF. The DNA for the CDR3 is TGTGCCAGCAGCCAAGATCCGCAGGACCAAGAGACCCAGTACTTC. The chain combines TRBV3-1 (or the pseudogene TRBV3-2) with TRBJ2-5; unclear D gene. V lost 0 bases and J lost 0, with 8 bases in between. Germline assignment: CDR1 LGHDT and CDR2 YNNKEL (reference sequence). The CDR3 sequence is 15 residues long.

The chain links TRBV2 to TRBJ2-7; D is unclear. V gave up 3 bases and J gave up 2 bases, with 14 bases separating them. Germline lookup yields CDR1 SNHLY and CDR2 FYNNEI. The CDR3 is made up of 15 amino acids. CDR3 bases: TGTGCCAGCAGTGACCCAGCCCGAGGTCCCTACGAGCAGTACTTC. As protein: CASSDPARGPYEQYF.

Here the CDR3 reads CASSNRAGWETQYF. The CDR3 DNA reads as TGTGCCAGTAGCAACCGGGCAGGGTGGGAGACCCAGTACTTC. This rearrangement joins TRBV19 to TRBJ2-5; tentatively, D is TRBD1 (5 bases). V gave up 6 bases and J gave up 5 bases, with 16 bases separating them. CDR1 is LNHDA and CDR2 is SQIVND in the germline V gene (reference sequence). The CDR3 is 14 residues long.

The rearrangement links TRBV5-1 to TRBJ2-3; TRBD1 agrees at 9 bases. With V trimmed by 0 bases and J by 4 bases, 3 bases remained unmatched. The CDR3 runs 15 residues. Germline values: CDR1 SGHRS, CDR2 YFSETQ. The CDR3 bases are TGCGCCAGCAGCTTGGCAGGGACAGGGCCAGATACGCAGTATTTT. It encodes CASSLAGTGPDTQYF.